This TCR beta chain was identified during a study of cytomegalovirus exposure and HLA in healthy donors (dated 2017 in TCRdb). In the study overall: According to an earlier analysis of 587 of the donors, about 180 million T cells yielded 90 million to 140 million unique TCR beta sequences and roughly 280 Gb of sequence data. An early release covering about 600 HLA-typed donors comprised approximately 300 gigabases of sequencing data and tens of millions of unique TCR sequences. Of the 300 to 500 genotyped donors, more than 75% were placed in the genetic ancestry cluster associated with self-reported Caucasian donors. The study aimed to test whether signatures of past pathogen exposure could be identified by cataloging public T cell receptors. The study used immunosequencing to profile the T cell repertoires of under 700 subjects and linked those repertoires to cytomegalovirus serostatus. Besides the first cohort of 550 to 750 subjects, a separate validation cohort made up of roughly 120 different subjects was used. The study combined high-throughput TCR immunosequencing, statistical association of individual TCRs with disease status, and machine learning to predict cytomegalovirus infection status. A later analysis re-analyzed previously published TCR beta repertoires from 550 to 700 donors and added high-resolution HLA genotyping to study TCR occurrence patterns. In the later analysis, no new phenotypic data were used to find candidate immune exposures; instead, reliance was placed on TCR beta sequences and their occurrence across donors. To decide whether each TCR beta V gene segment behaved as functional or pseudogenic, an earlier analysis of approximately 600 of the donors relied on high-throughput TCR beta sequencing. Donor age, sex, ethnicity and CMV serostatus were compiled together with the repertoire data. A later genetic analysis took genome-wide SNP genotypes for about 55% of the 666 donors and used that subset as a discovery cohort. Every repertoire in the discovery cohort had been generated on one and the same sequencing platform. Class I and class II HLA loci were covered by the typing at four-digit resolution. Typing coverage differed by locus: A, B, C, DRB1 and DQB1 were typed in about 629-640 donors, DQA1 in about 510, DPA1 in some 600, and DPB1 in about 450. Because of strong linkage in the cohort, 5 or 6 DR-DQ haplotypes were treated as single units for association and clustering. Across 300 to 400 genotyped donors of the cohort, an average of about 200,000 unique TCR beta nucleotide sequences per donor were sequenced, and 15% to 20% of those sequences were non-productive. Results the study describes overall, beyond this receptor: A cluster of highly shared sequence variants was judged likely to be a technical artifact of the sequencing pipeline. Cytomegalovirus status was reported to be diagnosed by the classifier with high specificity and sensitivity in both the original and validation cohorts. Linkage disequilibrium might explain the correlated functional status among segregating V segments, but an unknown experimental factor could not be ruled out. In a later analysis, HLA-associated TCR beta chains were found to be more clonally expanded and to have lower generation probabilities than equally common non-associated chains. The authors suggested that the approach could potentially be extended to other disease states and immunological phenotypes. Three of the identified cytomegalovirus-associated TCR beta chains were confirmed in vitro to be specific for cytomegalovirus antigens. In a later analysis, most CMV-associated TCR beta chains were found to appear HLA-restricted, with HLA associations seemingly driven largely by CMV exposure. While some public TCRs were present in many individuals, most TCR sequences turned up only very rarely across donors. Some IMGT-functional V segments, including TRBV6-2 and TRBV6-3, could not be distinguished by the 87-base-pair reads and were therefore excluded. According to a later analysis, TCR association rates differed among HLA loci, with DRB1 alleles showing the most associated TCRs and HLA-C alleles showing the fewest. A further reported finding was that TCR beta sequences accurately predicted the HLA-A and HLA-B alleles for most subjects in the first cohort. In a later genetic analysis, fewer N-insertions in productive TCRs were reported among donors in an Asian-associated ancestry cluster than the roughly 670-donor mean. In this cohort, only TCR beta chains were sequenced, and detectable features were limited by the absence of alpha or paired-chain data. A later analysis reported that several top co-occurrence clusters appeared linked to parvovirus B19, influenza, CMV and Epstein-Barr virus. Roughly 17 rarely observed V segments, including chromosome 9 orphons, were excluded from the earlier analysis of approximately 500 of the donors because counts were too low. A total of 164 TCR beta chains were listed by the study as associated with cytomegalovirus. Sequencing depth was assumed to be roughly uniform across donors in the presence/absence analyses, though that assumption may not hold. HLA typing was unavailable for some donors at each locus, so association tests used only the typed subset. The only immune exposure information available for the cohort was CMV serostatus. An association between a missense DCLRE1C variant and V-gene and J-gene trimming of TCR beta chains was found in a later genetic analysis and replicated in an independent cohort. When HLA alleles, especially DR and DQ, strongly co-occurred, TCR associations were difficult to assign to individual alleles. In an earlier analysis of around 600 of the donors, most TCR beta V segments were observed in productive rearrangements about 87% or about 30% of the time, broadly matching IMGT annotations. In a later analysis, 15,000 to 20,000 TCR beta sequences were associated with specific HLA alleles at a false discovery rate of 0.05.

About this clone: Its specific antigen is unknown. No much larger clonotype is one base removed from it; base qualities were not supplied.

The germline V gene specifies ENHRY as CDR1 and SYGVKD as CDR2. After removal of 6 bases from V and 1 base from J, the junction retains 1 base not matched to a gene. There are 13 amino acids in the CDR3, from cysteine to phenylalanine inclusive. The DNA shown is the 39-base CDR3, in frame from base 1. The cohort comprised some 700 healthy bone marrow donors. At the time of sampling, all cohort members were nominally healthy, though unrecorded immune exposures were likely present. The donor tested CMV seronegative, placing the donor among the approximately 400 seronegative members of the cohort. A peripheral blood sample was collected from each donor, and TCR beta sequencing was performed on peripheral blood mononuclear cells. Genomic DNA was extracted from the blood cell samples with the Qiagen DNeasy Blood Extraction Kit. The library was obtained by the immunoSEQ multiplex PCR assay. For the multiplex PCR, a mixture combining 60 forward primers for TCR Vbeta segments and 13 reverse primers for TCR Jbeta segments was used. Amplification of the CDR3 region of rearranged TCR beta genes was performed with a multiplex PCR assay on genomic DNA. The amplified TCR beta libraries were sequenced on the Illumina HiSeq System as 87-base-pair reads. Regarding the original processing steps: A later analysis tallied 75 million to 95 million unique TCR beta chains across the 666 repertoires, and approximately 9.9 million of those chains were shared by two or more donors. A nearest-neighbor algorithm error-corrected the raw reads and collapsed the reads into unique sequences, merging closely related sequences to remove PCR and sequencing errors. CDR3 sequences were aligned to IMGT reference sequences to assign V, D and J gene segments. For a sequence to be retained, at least a six-nucleotide match to both a V gene segment and a J gene segment was required. Rearrangements were called productive when the CDR3 lacked stop codons and stayed in frame with V and J; all others were non-productive. CDR3 was defined according to IMGT convention as the region running from the second conserved V-encoded cysteine to the conserved J-encoded phenylalanine. The earlier analysis of 500 to 600 of the donors excluded sequences that lacked an unambiguous match to a single V gene segment. In an earlier analysis of around 600 of the donors, V segments were called functional above 56.7% productive rearrangements and were called segregating when the between-donor standard deviation exceeded 5%. A statistical classification framework was developed to diagnose cytomegalovirus status using the catalog of TCR beta chain sequences. V and J gene assignment, in a later analysis, came from comparing TCR nucleotide sequences with IMGT/GENE-DB human TR gene sequences. The TCRdist pipeline was used in a later analysis to assign CDR3 sequences and most-parsimonious VDJ recombination scenarios. A later analysis defined each TCR beta chain by its CDR3 amino acid sequence plus V-gene family, and excluded reads lacking a unique V-gene family. A later analysis removed 600 or so highly shared, low-generation-probability nucleotide sequences to deal with suspected cross-contamination and a sequencing artifact. In a later analysis, a clonal expansion index for each public chain was calculated from normalized within-repertoire ranks of inferred template counts. In a later analysis, generation probabilities were computed with a VDJ recombination model fitted to out-of-frame rearrangements, and the resulting probabilities were checked against IGoR. In a later analysis, TCR-TCR, TCR-HLA and TCR-CMV co-occurrence was scored with hypergeometric tests, and a repertoire-size bias correction was applied to TCR pairs. A later analysis estimated false discovery rates by permuting HLA or CMV assignments 20 times. In a later analysis, co-occurring TCRs were grouped with DBSCAN, and TCRdist sequence similarity was added when clustering was performed within HLA-allele-positive subsets. Repertoires with fewer than 30,000 or more than 120,000 public chains were left out of co-occurrence clustering, as were a handful of repertoires with anomalous nucleotide sharing. TCRdb's version of the immuneACCESS table is confined to in-frame rearrangements and falls short of the full clone set. An unresolved V gene accounts for under half of the shortfall where checked; the remainder is of unknown origin. The V and J calls and clone size were taken over from that table, and D and trimming were inferred from the DNA. The sample records some 200,000 clones, approximately 85% of which are singletons. The ten largest clones capture about 3% of the sample.

The sample consisted of PBMCs. This receptor chain uses TRBV10-3 and TRBJ1-1; the central 8 bases match TRBD1. The TCR sequence derives from a woman in her forties in good health and CMV-seronegative. CDR3 region: CAISGTGNTEAFF. The base sequence is TGTGCCATCAGCGGGACAGGGAACACTGAAGCTTTCTTT.